The T cell receptor beta chain described here comes from a study of a mutant IDH1 vaccine in newly diagnosed glioma. Study-wide context: Of the patients given treatment, approximately 62% were male and approximately 40% were female, and a mean age of roughly 40 years was recorded. Most had both radiotherapy and temozolomide beforehand; others had only one. Study-level points and caveats: Any relationship between pseudoprogression and changes in top peripheral T cell clonotypes seemed absent.

Generated by immunoSEQ multiplex PCR, the TCRdb table keeps only in-frame clones and is missing some. The top ten clones hold around 10% of a sample with about 24,000 clones, about 89% of them seen once. Comments on this clone: Its antigen remains unidentified.

Time point of the sample: baseline, week 1 (first vaccination visit). The sample's treatment: pre-vaccination baseline after standard-of-care therapy. The donors' diagnosis was new WHO grade 3 or 4 astrocytoma that was IDH1-mutant and ATRX-lost. Per germline, CDR1 SGHRS and CDR2 YFSETQ. The length of the CDR3 is 15 residues. Losses at the gene ends were 3 bases for V and 1 base for J; bases not matched to a gene: 3. The material sequenced was PBMCs, taken from a glioma patient treated with radiotherapy, temozolomide or both. This sequence was found in a man aged 25 to 45 with glioma. V is TRBV5-1 and J is TRBJ2-2, with 7 positions matching TRBD1. CDR3 protein: CASSWTGENTGELFF. The CDR3 DNA follows: TGCGCCAGCAGCTGGACAGGCGAGAACACCGGGGAGCTGTTTTTT.